Below, 7 T cell receptor beta chains from the same sample are listed, as sequenced in a study of OX40 agonist ivuxolimab in advanced cancers. Profiled with immunoSEQ multiplex PCR; TCRdb holds only in-frame clones, not every one. The table includes tens of thousands of clones, approximately 84% detected once. This specimen was CD4+ or CD8+ T cells sorted from blood, taken in a trial of the OX40 agonist ivuxolimab. These receptors were taken from an adult with an advanced solid tumor such as melanoma, head and neck, liver or kidney cancer.

This clone was seen more than once but under ten times. The gene calls are TRBV7-9 and TRBJ2-7; perhaps TRBD2 as D (7 bases). Germline assignment: CDR1 SEHNR and CDR2 FQNEAQ (reference sequence). The CDR3 is 15 residues long. V dropped 6 bases and J dropped 7 bases, with 22 bases sitting between them. CDR3 DNA: TGTGCCAGCAGTTCCTGGAGGGGGGGTGGTCTGGAGCAGTACTTC. Amino acid sequence: CASSSWRGGGLEQYF.

This clone has a single count. The chain links TRBV10-3 to TRBJ2-1; D is tentatively TRBD1 or TRBD2 (6 bases each). The germline V and J ends were trimmed by 0 bases and 5 bases, with 17 bases remaining between them. Germline V CDR1 and CDR2: ENHRY, SYGVKD. This CDR3 contains 17 residues. The CDR3 is CAISESGGPLTHNEQFF. In DNA form, the CDR3 reads TGTGCCATCAGTGAGTCGGGGGGCCCACTTACACACAATGAGCAGTTCTTC.

This chain links TRBV6-5 with TRBJ2-7; possibly TRBD2 for D (6 bases). The CDR3 extends over 12 amino acids. Trimming stripped 2 bases from V and 5 bases from J, with 7 bases between. Germline V CDR1 and CDR2: MNHEY, SVGAGI. The CDR3, as DNA: TGTGCCAGCAGTTACGGGGGGAACGAGCAGTACGTC. This encodes CASSYGGNEQYV.

This chain uses TRBV4-3 with TRBJ1-1; TRBD1 agrees at 7 bases. J was trimmed by 6 bases and V by 0 bases; bases with no gene match: 4. Per the germline V gene, CDR1 is LGHNA and CDR2 is YSLEER. This CDR3 is 14 amino acids long. The CDR3 nucleotides are TGCGCCAGCAGCCAAGAACCGGGACAGTCTGAAGCTTTCTTT. Amino acid sequence: CASSQEPGQSEAFF.

This chain uses TRBV19 with TRBJ1-2, with D uncertain. Trimming left V 4 bases short and J 1 base short, with 16 bases between. The CDR3 length is 16 residues. Germline-derived CDR1 and CDR2 are LNHDA and SQIVND (reference sequence). In DNA form, the CDR3 reads TGTGCCAGTAGTAAAGAGCCCCCCGGGCGTAACTATGGCTACACCTTC. Its protein is CASSKEPPGRNYGYTF.

Points on this clone: At one boundary the junction diverges from the germline segment, which might be a read error. The CDR3 DNA reads as TGTGCCAGCAGCCTAGCGGGGGGGGGCGAGCAGTACTTC. Amino acid sequence: CASSLAGGGEQYF. The rearrangement links TRBV7-2 to TRBJ2-7, with 12 bases matching TRBD2. The CDR3 is made up of 13 amino acids. CDR1 is SGHTA, CDR2 FQGNSA, per germline. Filled out from reference TRBV7-2 and TRBJ2-7, the complete variable domain reads GAGVSQSPSNKVTEKGKDVELRCDPISGHTALYWYRQSLGQGLEFLIYFQGNSAPDKSGLPSDRFSAERTGGSVSTLTIQRTQQEDSAVYLCASSLAGGGEQYFGPGTRLTVT.

The gene calls are TRBV27 and TRBJ1-6; D remains ambiguous. CDR3 size: 16 residues. V was shortened by 5 bases and J by 7 bases, with 18 bases between the two germline ends. CDR1 is MNHEY, CDR2 SMNVEV, per germline (reference sequence). The CDR3 DNA sequence: TGTGCCAGCAGTGTGGACTACGATCGGAGGAATTCACCCCTCCACTTT. Its protein is CASSVDYDRRNSPLHF.